A selection of T cell receptor beta chains follows, all from one sample in a study of control samples from healthy donors and cancer patients. Assay: immunoSEQ multiplex PCR; the TCRdb copy retains only in-frame clones and omits some. The sample contains some 150,000 clones, about 91% of which appear only once. The sample consisted of blood. These receptors were obtained from a man aged 25 to 45 in good health. The CDR3 runs from the conserved cysteine through the conserved F or W. Each record gives: clone size, J gene, CDR3 length, V gene, D gene, CDR3 DNA, CDR3 protein. D genes are given only for firm matches. Expanded clones get a size class; other rows say once, few or many, or leave the size out.

- | TRBJ1-5 | 14 | TRBV5-1 | TRBD1 | TGCGCCAGCAGTCGTACAGGGGGGAATCAGCCCCAGCATTTT | CASSRTGGNQPQHF
- | TRBJ1-6 | 15 | TRBV7-2 | - | TGTGCCAGCAGCCTCGGGCCAGACTATAATTCACCCCTCCACTTT | CASSLGPDYNSPLHF
- | TRBJ1-1 | 13 | TRBV24-1 | - | TGTGCCACCAGTGATTTGGACCGGGGGGAAGCTTTCTTT | CATSDLDRGEAFF
- | TRBJ1-1 | 15 | TRBV19 | - | TGTGCCAGTAGTATTGGCTCTGGGGGAAACACTGAAGCTTTCTTT | CASSIGSGGNTEAFF
- | TRBJ2-3 | 18 | TRBV5-1 | TRBD2 | TGCGCCAGCAGCTGGACTAGCGGGGGGTTCTCAAGCACAGATACGCAGTATTTT | CASSWTSGGFSSTDTQYF
- | TRBJ2-7 | 13 | TRBV27 | - | TGTGCCAGCAGTTTATCGTTCCAGGGCGAGCAGTACTTC | CASSLSFQGEQYF
- | TRBJ1-1 | 15 | TRBV28 | TRBD1 | TGTGCCAGCAGTTCCTCGGGACAGGGGCACACTGAAGCTTTCTTT | CASSSSGQGHTEAFF
- | TRBJ2-1 | 17 | TRBV27 | - | TGTGCCAGCATGTATCGTTTGCCCCAGAGCTCCTACAATGAGCAGTTCTTC | CASMYRLPQSSYNEQFF
- | TRBJ2-2 | 16 | TRBV7-9 | - | TGTGCCAGCAGCTTAGAGAATTCAGCTAACACCGGGGAGCTGTTTTTT | CASSLENSANTGELFF
- | TRBJ1-1 | 16 | TRBV30 | TRBD1 | TGTGCCTGGAGTCCGCCGGGAGGGACAGGGTGGACTGAAGCTTTCTTT | CAWSPPGGTGWTEAFF
once | TRBJ2-7 | 13 | TRBV15 | TRBD1 | TGTGCCACCAGCAGAGTAGCAGGGGGCGAGCAGTACTTC | CATSRVAGGEQYF
- | TRBJ2-1 | 17 | TRBV23-1 | TRBD1 | TGCGCCAGCAGTCAATCGACCGACAGGGATCAGATAGGTGAGCAGTTCTTC | CASSQSTDRDQIGEQFF
- | TRBJ2-7 | 14 | TRBV18 | - | TGTGCCAGCTCACAACTCCGGTCAGAGGGGGAGCAGTACTTC | CASSQLRSEGEQYF
- | TRBJ2-1 | 14 | TRBV6-5 | - | TGTGCCACGTTTCTGGGGGGTTCCTACAATGAGCAGTTCTTC | CATFLGGSYNEQFF
once | TRBJ1-2 | 10 | TRBV20-1 | - | TGCAGTGCTATAGGAAGCGGCTACACCTTC | CSAIGSGYTF
- | TRBJ2-3 | 19 | TRBV7-2 | TRBD1 | TGTGCCAGCACCACGGACAGGATCCAGCCCAGTTCTAGCACAGATACGCAGTATTTT | CASTTDRIQPSSSTDTQYF
- | TRBJ1-2 | 12 | TRBV29-1 | - | TGCAGCGTGCCGGGAAAGGCCCATGGCTACACCTTC | CSVPGKAHGYTF
- | TRBJ1-6 | 14 | TRBV9 | - | TGTGCCAGCAGCGTAGAGGCTCATGATTCACCCCTCCACTTT | CASSVEAHDSPLHF
- | TRBJ1-5 | 14 | TRBV9 | - | TGTGCCAGCAGCGAGACACCTAGCAATCAGCCCCAGCATTTT | CASSETPSNQPQHF
- | TRBJ2-1 | 14 | TRBV11-3 | - | TGTGCCAGCAGCTTAACAAGCGGGTACAATGAGCAGTTCTTC | CASSLTSGYNEQFF
- | TRBJ2-1 | 15 | TRBV5-6 | - | TGTGCCAGCAGCCTCGACGCAAAACACTACAATGAGCAGTTCTTC | CASSLDAKHYNEQFF
- | TRBJ2-1 | 16 | TRBV27 | TRBD1 | TGTGCCAGCAGTTTCCTCCCCGGGACAGGGGGGAATGAGCAGTTCTTC | CASSFLPGTGGNEQFF
- | TRBJ1-5 | 17 | TRBV7-2 | - | TGTGCCAGCAGCTTAGTAGGTACCAAAAAGTGGGATCAGCCCCAGCATTTT | CASSLVGTKKWDQPQHF
- | TRBJ1-6 | 15 | TRBV15 | - | TGTGCCACCAGCCCCCACCCGGGGTGGGATTCACCCCTCCACTTT | CATSPHPGWDSPLHF
- | TRBJ2-7 | 13 | TRBV11-3 | - | TGTGCCAGCAGCTTAGATGGGACGGGCGAGCAGTACTTC | CASSLDGTGEQYF
- | TRBJ2-2 | 13 | TRBV15 | - | TGTGCCACCAGCAGAGAAGGAACCGGGGAGCTGTTTTTT | CATSREGTGELFF
once | TRBJ1-5 | 15 | TRBV5-1 | - | TGCGCCAGCAGCTTGAACGGTGACCATCAATCGCCCCAGCATTTT | CASSLNGDHQSPQHF
- | TRBJ1-2 | 17 | TRBV28 | - | TGTGCCAGCAGTTCAAGGACCAGGGGTCCTTACAACTATGGCTACACCTTC | CASSSRTRGPYNYGYTF
- | TRBJ2-7 | 14 | TRBV19 | - | TGTGCCAGTAGCCCCGGCCAGGGGTCCGACGAGCAGTACTTC | CASSPGQGSDEQYF
once | TRBJ2-1 | 14 | TRBV29-1 | - | TGCAGCGTTGAAACGGAGAGCTCCTACAATGAGCAGTTCTTC | CSVETESSYNEQFF
- | TRBJ2-7 | 15 | TRBV6-5 | TRBD2 | TGTGCCAGCAGTTACTCAAACGGGGGGGCTTACGAGCAGTACTTC | CASSYSNGGAYEQYF
- | TRBJ1-2 | 14 | TRBV27 | - | TGTGCCAGCAGTTTCCTTGGACAGTCGGGTGGCTACACCTTC | CASSFLGQSGGYTF
- | TRBJ2-3 | 11 | TRBV12-3/TRBV12-4 | - | TGTGCCAGCAGTCTCACAGATACGCAGTATTTT | CASSLTDTQYF
- | TRBJ1-5 | 13 | TRBV6-1 | TRBD1 | TGTGCCAGCAGTGAGGGACAGGGCCAGCCCCAGCATTTT | CASSEGQGQPQHF
- | TRBJ1-2 | 15 | TRBV5-1 | TRBD1 | TGCGCCAGCAGCTTGGGTGGACAGGCTACGTATGGCTACACCTTC | CASSLGGQATYGYTF
- | TRBJ2-7 | 13 | TRBV12-5 | - | TGTGCTAGTGGTGCCCGGGACCACTACGAGCAGTACTTC | CASGARDHYEQYF
- | TRBJ1-1 | 14 | TRBV10-2 | - | TGCGCCAGCAGTGAGCCCCCACGGGAACCTGAAGCTTTCTTT | CASSEPPREPEAFF